Sequencing of this T cell receptor beta chain was carried out in a study of regulatory T cells in long-lasting Graves disease (dated by TCRdb to the early 2020s). With respect to the entire study: Persistent Graves' disease was defined as persistently positive TSH receptor autoantibodies together with antithyroid drug treatment for over 5 years. On average, persistent Graves' disease patients in the clinical cohort had been on antithyroid drugs for about 10.3 years. A total of roughly 33 samples underwent TCR sequencing: some 13 from persistent and about 20 from newly diagnosed Graves' disease patients. This study used TCR sequencing and RNA sequencing of peripheral blood to compare persistent Graves' disease patients against newly diagnosed Graves' disease patients. The study was registered as a clinical trial and conducted in China.

The CDR3 starts with the cysteine, ends with the phenylalanine, and has 13 residues. The CDR3 DNA has 39 bases and is translated from base 1. Via the germline V gene (reference sequence), CDR1 is DFQATT and CDR2 SNEGSKA. V loses 3 bases of germline sequence and J loses 3 bases, and the interval between the two ends is 12 bases. The method was multiplex PCR. Sequenced using an Illumina HiSeq 4000. CDR3 regions were amplified by Arm-PCR with iRepertoire HTBI primers to construct TCR beta libraries. Before sequencing, the PCR products underwent gel purification. Per the authors' processing: Gene usage analysis of CDR3 amino acid clonotypes relied on the approximately 60 TRBV and more than twelve TRBJ segments identified across samples. Filtered high-quality paired reads were merged into contigs using COPE and FqMerger. BLAST was used to align contigs to the IMGT TRBV, TRBD and TRBJ reference genes, and CDR3 was defined following IMGT. Highly expanded clones were defined as clonotypes with a frequency above 0.1%. Shannon entropy was used to measure repertoire diversity, and the Gini coefficient was used to measure V-J evenness. A clonotype was considered public if more than one individual shared it. TCRdb reprocessed the public reads (quality trimming at Q25 with fastp, clone calling with MiXCR) and kept in-frame beta chains. CDR3 protein sequences are deduplicated, and each keeps its most common genes and DNA. TCRdb, not the authors, supplied the V and J calls. This sample holds 400,000 to 500,000 distinct CDR3 sequences; approximately 22% were observed only once. In total, the top ten clones hold about 13% of the sample.

Read against the paper, the sample's time point label means: persistent/refractory GD, antithyroid drugs over 5 years with positive TRAb. RNA was extracted from PBMCs in TRIzol for both TCR sequencing and RNA sequencing. The diagnosis of Graves' disease followed American Thyroid Association guidelines. Patients were recruited from an endocrinology department in Xi'an, China. From each patient, approximately 10 milliliters of peripheral blood was collected into an EDTA anticoagulant tube. Ficoll Paque Plus density gradient separation was used to isolate PBMCs, and no further T cell sorting was performed. An Agilent 2100 Bioanalyzer and agarose gel were used to check RNA quality, and a NanoDrop 2000 was used to measure RNA concentration. Overall results and qualifications from the work: Sequencing and analysis were limited to the TCR beta chain. Persistent patients shared more public clonotypes among themselves (around 3,000) than newly diagnosed patients did (about 1,000). Only peripheral blood was studied, because thyroid tissue, the primary lesion, was inaccessible. Preferential use of TRBV28, TRBJ1-2 and TRBJ2-5 was observed in persistent disease, whereas TRBV20-1 and TRBJ2-1 were favored in newly diagnosed disease. The small sample size was acknowledged by the authors as a limitation that may reduce accuracy. Lower TCR Shannon entropy and fewer highly expanded clones were observed in persistent Graves' disease patients than in newly diagnosed patients, which suggested clonal expansion.

This clonotype has ten or more counts. Its antigen has not been determined. Per-base qualities were not stored, and no clone one base away is much larger. The input for sequencing was peripheral blood mononuclear cells (PBMCs), taken when the disease was refractory, from a patient treated with antithyroid drugs. Recombination joined TRBV20-1 with TRBJ2-7, with the D gene not confidently named. The receptor was isolated from a female donor with Graves disease. The nucleotide sequence reads as follows: TGCAGTGCTAGTCGGCCCCAAGGCTACGAGCAGTACTTC. This is translated as CSASRPQGYEQYF.